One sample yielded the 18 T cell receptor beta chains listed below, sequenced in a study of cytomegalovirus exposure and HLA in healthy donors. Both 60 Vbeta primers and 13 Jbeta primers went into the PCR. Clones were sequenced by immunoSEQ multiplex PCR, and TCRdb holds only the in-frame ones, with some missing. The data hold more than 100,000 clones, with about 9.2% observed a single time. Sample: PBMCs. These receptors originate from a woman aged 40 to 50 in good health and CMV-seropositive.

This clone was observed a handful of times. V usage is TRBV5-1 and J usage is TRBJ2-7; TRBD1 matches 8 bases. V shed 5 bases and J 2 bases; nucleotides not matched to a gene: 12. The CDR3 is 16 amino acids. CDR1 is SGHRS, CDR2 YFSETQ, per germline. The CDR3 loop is CASRPIPLQGAYEQYF. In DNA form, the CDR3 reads TGCGCCAGCAGGCCGATCCCCTTACAGGGGGCCTACGAGCAGTACTTC. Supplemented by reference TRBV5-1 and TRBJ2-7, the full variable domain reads KAGVTQTPRYLIKTRGQQVTLSCSPISGHRSVSWYQQTPGQGLQFLFEYFSETQRNKGNFPGRFSGRQFSNSRSEMNVSTLELGDSALYLCASRPIPLQGAYEQYFGPGTRLTVT.

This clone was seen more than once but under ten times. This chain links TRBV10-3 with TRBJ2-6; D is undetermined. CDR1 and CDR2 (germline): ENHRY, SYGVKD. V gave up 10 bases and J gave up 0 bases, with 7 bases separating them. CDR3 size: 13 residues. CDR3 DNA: TGTGCCACCTCAGACTCTGGGGCCAACGTCCTGACTTTC. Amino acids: CATSDSGANVLTF.

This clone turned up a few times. The DNA of the CDR3 is TGTGCCAGCAGTAACCGACTCTATGGCTACACCTTC. As protein: CASSNRLYGYTF. The chain uses TRBV6-5 and TRBJ1-2; D is uncertain. The CDR3 has 12 amino acids. The germline V gene has CDR1 MNHEY and CDR2 SVGAGI. The germline V and J ends were trimmed by 5 bases and 4 bases, with 8 bases remaining between them.

The CDR3, as DNA: TGTGCCAGCAGCTCTAGAGGGGGGGGCACGGGCACCGGGGAGCTGTTTTTT. It codes for CASSSRGGGTGTGELFF. The chain recombines TRBV7-9 with TRBJ2-2, with D possibly matching TRBD2 (7 bases). Germline V lookup: CDR1 SEHNR, CDR2 FQNEAQ (reference sequence). The ends were cut back, 4 bases at V and 4 bases at J, with 19 bases in the middle. The CDR3 loop spans 17 amino acids.

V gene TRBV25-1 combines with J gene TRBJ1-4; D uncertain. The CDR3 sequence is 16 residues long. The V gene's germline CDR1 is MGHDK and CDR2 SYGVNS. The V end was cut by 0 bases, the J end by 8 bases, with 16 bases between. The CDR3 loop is CASSEYGPYTGEKLFF. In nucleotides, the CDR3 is TGTGCCAGCAGTGAATATGGCCCTTACACGGGGGAAAAACTGTTTTTT. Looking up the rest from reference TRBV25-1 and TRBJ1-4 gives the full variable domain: EADIYQTPRYLVIGTGKKITLECSQTMGHDKMYWYQQDPGMELHLIHYSYGVNSTEKGDLSSESTVSRIRTEHFPLTLESARPSHTSQYLCASSEYGPYTGEKLFFGSGTQLSVL.

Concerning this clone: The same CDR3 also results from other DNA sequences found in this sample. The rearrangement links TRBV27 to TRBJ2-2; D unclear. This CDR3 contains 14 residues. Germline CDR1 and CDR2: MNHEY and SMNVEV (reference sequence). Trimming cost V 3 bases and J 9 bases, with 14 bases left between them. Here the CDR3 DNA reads TGTGCCAGCAGTTTCCCCGGTTCGAGCCGGGAGCTGTTTTTT. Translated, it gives CASSFPGSSRELFF.

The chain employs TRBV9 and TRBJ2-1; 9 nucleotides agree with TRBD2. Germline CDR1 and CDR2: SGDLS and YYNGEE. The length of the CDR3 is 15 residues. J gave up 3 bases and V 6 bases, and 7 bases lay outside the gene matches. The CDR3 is CASTLGRGGYNEQFF. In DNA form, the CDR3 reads TGTGCCAGCACCTTGGGGCGGGGGGGCTACAATGAGCAGTTCTTC.

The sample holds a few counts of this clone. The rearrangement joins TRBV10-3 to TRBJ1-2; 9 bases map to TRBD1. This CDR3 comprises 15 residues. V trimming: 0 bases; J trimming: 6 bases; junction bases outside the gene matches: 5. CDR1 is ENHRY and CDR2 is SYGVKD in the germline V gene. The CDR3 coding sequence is TGTGCCATCAGTGAGTCGACAGGGGGGACCGATGGCTACACCTTC. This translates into CAISESTGGTDGYTF.

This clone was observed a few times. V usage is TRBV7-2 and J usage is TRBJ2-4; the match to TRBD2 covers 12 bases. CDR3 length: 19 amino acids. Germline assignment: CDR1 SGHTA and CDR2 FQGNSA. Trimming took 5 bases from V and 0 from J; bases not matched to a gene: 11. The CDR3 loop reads CASSLLAGGTVLAKNIQYF. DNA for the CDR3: TGTGCCAGCAGCCTACTAGCGGGGGGCACCGTTCTAGCCAAAAACATTCAGTACTTC.

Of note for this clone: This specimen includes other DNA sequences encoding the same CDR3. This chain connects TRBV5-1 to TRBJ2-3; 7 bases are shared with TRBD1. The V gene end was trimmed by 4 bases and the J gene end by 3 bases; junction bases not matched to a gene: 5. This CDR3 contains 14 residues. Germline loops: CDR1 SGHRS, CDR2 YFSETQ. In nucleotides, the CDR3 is TGCGCCAGCAGCCCCGGGACAGCTACAGATACGCAGTATTTT. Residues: CASSPGTATDTQYF.

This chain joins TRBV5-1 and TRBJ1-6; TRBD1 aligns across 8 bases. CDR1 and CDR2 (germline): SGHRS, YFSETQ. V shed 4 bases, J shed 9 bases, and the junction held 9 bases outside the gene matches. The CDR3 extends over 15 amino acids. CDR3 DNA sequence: TGCGCCAGCAGCGCCTCGGACAGGGAAGGTTCACCCCTCCACTTT. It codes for CASSASDREGSPLHF.

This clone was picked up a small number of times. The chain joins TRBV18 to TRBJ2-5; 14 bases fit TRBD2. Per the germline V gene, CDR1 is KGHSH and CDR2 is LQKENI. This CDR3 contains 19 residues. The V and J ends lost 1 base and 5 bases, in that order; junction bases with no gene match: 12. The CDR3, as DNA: TGTGCCAGCTCACCACGGTTCGGACTAGCGGGGGGTACTTCGGAGACCCAGTACTTC. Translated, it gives CASSPRFGLAGGTSETQYF.

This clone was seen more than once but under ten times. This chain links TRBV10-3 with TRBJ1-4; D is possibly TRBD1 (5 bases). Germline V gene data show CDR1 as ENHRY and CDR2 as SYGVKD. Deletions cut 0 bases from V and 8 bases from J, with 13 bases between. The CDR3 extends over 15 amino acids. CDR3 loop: CAISESRQTREKLFF. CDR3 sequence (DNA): TGTGCCATCAGTGAGTCGAGACAGACAAGGGAAAAACTGTTTTTT.

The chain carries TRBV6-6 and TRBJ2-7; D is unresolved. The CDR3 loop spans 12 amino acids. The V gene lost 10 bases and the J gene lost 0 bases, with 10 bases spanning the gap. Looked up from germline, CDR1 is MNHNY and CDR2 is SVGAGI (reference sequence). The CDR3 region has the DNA TGTGCCACTTCGTCCTTCTCCTACGAGCAGTACTTC. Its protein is CATSSFSYEQYF.

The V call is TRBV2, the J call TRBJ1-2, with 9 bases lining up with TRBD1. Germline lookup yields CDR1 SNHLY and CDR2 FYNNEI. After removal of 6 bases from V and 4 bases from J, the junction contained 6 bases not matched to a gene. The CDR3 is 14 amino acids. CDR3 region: CASSDRGVGYGYTF. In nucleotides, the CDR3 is TGTGCCAGCAGCGACAGGGGGGTGGGCTATGGCTACACCTTC.

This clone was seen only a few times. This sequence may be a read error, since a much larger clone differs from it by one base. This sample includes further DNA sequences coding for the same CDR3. The CDR3 region has the DNA TGTGCCAGCAGCGGCGACGGCGGGAGGAACTATGGCTACACCTTC. Translating it yields CASSGDGGRNYGYTF. V is TRBV2 and J is TRBJ1-2; D is uncertain. The CDR3 is 15 residues long. Trimming removed 6 bases at V and 2 bases at J, with 16 bases between. Germline-derived CDR1 and CDR2 are SNHLY and FYNNEI.

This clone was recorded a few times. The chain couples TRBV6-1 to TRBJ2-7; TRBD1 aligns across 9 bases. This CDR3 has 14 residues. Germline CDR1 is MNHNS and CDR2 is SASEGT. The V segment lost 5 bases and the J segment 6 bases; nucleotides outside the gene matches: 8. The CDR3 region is CASSHGTGQVEQYF. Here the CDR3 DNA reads TGTGCCAGCAGTCATGGGACAGGGCAGGTCGAGCAGTACTTC.

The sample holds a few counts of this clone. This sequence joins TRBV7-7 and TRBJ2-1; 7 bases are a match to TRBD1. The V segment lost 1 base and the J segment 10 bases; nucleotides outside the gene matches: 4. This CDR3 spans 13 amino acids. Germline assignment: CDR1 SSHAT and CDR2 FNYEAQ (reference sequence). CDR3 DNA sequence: TGTGCCAGCAGCTTAGACAGGGGATCGGAGCAGTTCTTC. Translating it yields CASSLDRGSEQFF. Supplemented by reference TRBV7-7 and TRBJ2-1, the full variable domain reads GAGVSQSPRYKVTKRGQDVTLRCDPISSHATLYWYQQALGQGPEFLTYFNYEAQPDKSGLPSDRFSAERPEGSISTLTIQRTEQRDSAMYRCASSLDRGSEQFFGPGTRLTVL.